This T cell receptor beta chain was obtained from a study of blood T cell repertoires in COVID-19. Study as a whole: Italy, Spain and the United States were the sources of the convalescent and acute COVID-19 samples. Sources were T cells, B-cell-depleted T cells, or PBMCs; the material itself was cDNA or gDNA.

Produced via immunoSEQ multiplex PCR; TCRdb's table is partial and in-frame only. The sample includes roughly 300,000 clones, around 83% of them seen just once. The V end lost 7 bases, the J end lost 5 bases, and 12 bases lay between the germline ends. This CDR3 has 12 residues. CDR1 is SGHRS, CDR2 YFSETQ, per germline. The sample was peripheral blood. The chain recombines TRBV5-1 with TRBJ1-1, with D maybe TRBD1 (6 bases). The clonotype originates from a woman in her 50s with acute or convalescent COVID-19. In DNA, the CDR3 is TGCGCCAGCGGAAGGGGGGGAACTGAAGCTTTCTTT. This codes for CASGRGGTEAFF.